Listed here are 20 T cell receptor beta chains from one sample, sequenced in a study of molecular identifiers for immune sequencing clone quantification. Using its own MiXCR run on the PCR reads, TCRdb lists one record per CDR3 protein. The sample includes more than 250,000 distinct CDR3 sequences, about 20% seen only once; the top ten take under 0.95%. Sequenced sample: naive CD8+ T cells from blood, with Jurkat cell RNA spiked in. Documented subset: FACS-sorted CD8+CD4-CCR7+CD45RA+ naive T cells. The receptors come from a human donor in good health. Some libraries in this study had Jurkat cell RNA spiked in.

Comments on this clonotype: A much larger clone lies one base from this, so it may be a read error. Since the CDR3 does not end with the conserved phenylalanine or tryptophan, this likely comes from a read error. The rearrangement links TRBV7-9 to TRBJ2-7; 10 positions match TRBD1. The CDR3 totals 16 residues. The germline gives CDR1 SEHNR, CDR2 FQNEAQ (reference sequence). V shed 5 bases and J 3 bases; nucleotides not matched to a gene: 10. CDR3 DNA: TGTGCCAGCAGCCACGGACAGGGGGAAGCAATCTACGAGCAGTACTCC. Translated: CASSHGQGEAIYEQYS.

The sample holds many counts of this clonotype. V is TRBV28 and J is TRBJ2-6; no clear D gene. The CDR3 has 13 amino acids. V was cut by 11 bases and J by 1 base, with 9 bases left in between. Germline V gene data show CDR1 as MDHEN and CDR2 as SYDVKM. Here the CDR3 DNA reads TGTGCCGGGTCGAATTCTGGGGCCAACGTCCTGACTTTC. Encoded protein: CAGSNSGANVLTF.

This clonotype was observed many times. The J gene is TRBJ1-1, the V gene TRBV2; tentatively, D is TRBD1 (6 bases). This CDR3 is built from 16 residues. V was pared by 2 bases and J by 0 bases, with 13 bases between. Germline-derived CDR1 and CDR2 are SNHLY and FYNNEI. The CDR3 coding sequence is TGTGCCAGCAGTGAACCGGCAGGGGAAATGAACACTGAAGCTTTCTTT. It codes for CASSEPAGEMNTEAFF.

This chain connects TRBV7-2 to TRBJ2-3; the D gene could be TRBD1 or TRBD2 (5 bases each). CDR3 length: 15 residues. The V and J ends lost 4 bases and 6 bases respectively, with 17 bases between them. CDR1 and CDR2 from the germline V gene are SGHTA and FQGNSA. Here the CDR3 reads CASSYRQTTGDTQYF. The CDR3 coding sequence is TGTGCCAGCAGCTATCGACAGACTACTGGCGATACGCAGTATTTT.

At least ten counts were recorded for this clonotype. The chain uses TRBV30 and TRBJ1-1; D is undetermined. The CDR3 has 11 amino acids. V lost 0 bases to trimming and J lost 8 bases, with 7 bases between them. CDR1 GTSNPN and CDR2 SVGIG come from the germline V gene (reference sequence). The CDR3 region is CAWSVGSEAFF. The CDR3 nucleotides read TGTGCCTGGAGTGTTGGCAGCGAAGCTTTCTTT.

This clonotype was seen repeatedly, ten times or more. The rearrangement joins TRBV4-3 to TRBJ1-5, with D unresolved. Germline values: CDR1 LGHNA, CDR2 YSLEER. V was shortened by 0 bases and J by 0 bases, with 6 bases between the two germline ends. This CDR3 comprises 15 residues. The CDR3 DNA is TGCGCCAGCAGCCAAGATGGGCGTAGCAATCAGCCCCAGCATTTT. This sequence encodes CASSQDGRSNQPQHF.

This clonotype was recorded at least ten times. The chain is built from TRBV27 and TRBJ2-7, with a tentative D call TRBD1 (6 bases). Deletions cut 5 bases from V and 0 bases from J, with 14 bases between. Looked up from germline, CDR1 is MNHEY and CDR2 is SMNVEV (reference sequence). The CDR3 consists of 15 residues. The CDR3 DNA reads TGTGCCAGCAGTCCCGGACAGTTCAGCTCCTACGAGCAGTACTTC. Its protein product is CASSPGQFSSYEQYF.

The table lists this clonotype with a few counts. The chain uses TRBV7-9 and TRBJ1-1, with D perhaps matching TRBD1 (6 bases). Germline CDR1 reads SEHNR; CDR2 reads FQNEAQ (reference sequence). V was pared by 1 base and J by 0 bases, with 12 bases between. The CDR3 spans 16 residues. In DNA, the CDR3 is TGTGCCAGCAGCTTAGACTCAAGGGGGATGAACACTGAAGCTTTCTTT. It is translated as CASSLDSRGMNTEAFF.

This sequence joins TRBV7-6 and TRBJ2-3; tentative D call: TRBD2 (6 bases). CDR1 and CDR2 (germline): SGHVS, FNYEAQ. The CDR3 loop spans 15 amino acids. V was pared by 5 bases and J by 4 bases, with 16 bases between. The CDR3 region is CASSASPREADTQYF. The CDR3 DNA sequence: TGTGCCAGCAGCGCCTCCCCCAGGGAGGCAGATACGCAGTATTTT.

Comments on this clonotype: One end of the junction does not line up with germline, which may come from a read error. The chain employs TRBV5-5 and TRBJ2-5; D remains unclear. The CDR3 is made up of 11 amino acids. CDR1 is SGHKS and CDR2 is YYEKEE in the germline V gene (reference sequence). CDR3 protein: CAGSLSETQYF. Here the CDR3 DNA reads TGTGCCGGCAGCTTGTCAGAGACCCAGTACTTC. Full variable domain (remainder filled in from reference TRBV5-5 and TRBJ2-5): DAGVTQSPTHLIKTRGQQVTLRCSPISGHKSVSWYQQVLGQGPQFIFQYYEKEERGRGNFPDRFSARQFPNYSSELNVNALLLGDSALYLCAGSLSETQYFGPGTRLLVL.

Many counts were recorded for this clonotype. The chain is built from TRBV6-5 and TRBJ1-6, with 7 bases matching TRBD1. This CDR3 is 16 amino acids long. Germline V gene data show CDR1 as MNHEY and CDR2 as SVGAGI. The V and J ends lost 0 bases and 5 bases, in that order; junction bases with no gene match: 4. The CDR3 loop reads CASSYSWTGNNSPLHF. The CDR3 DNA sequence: TGTGCCAGCAGTTACTCGTGGACAGGCAATAATTCACCCCTCCACTTT.

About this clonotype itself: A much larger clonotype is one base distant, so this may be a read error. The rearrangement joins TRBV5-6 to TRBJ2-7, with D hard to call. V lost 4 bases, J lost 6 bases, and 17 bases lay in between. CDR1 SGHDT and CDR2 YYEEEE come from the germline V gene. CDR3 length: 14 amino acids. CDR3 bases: TGTGCCAGCAGCACTACCGAGATTCTTCGCGAGCAGTACTTC. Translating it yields CASSTTEILREQYF. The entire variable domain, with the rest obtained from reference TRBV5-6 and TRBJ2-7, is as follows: DAGVTQSPTHLIKTRGQQVTLRCSPKSGHDTVSWYQQALGQGPQFIFQYYEEEERQRGNFPDRFSGHQFPNYSSELNVNALLLGDSALYLCASSTTEILREQYFGPGTRLTVT.

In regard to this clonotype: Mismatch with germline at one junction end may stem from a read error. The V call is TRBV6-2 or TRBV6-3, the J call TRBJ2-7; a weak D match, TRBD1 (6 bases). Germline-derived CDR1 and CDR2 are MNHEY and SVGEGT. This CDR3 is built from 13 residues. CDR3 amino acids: CAGSQGQLYEQYF. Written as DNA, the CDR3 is TGTGCCGGCAGCCAAGGACAGCTCTACGAGCAGTACTTC.

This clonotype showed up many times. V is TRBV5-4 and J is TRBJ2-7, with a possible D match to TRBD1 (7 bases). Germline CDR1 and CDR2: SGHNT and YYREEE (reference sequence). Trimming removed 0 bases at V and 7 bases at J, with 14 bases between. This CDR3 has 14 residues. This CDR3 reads CASSLEEGAGEQYF. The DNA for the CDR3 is TGTGCCAGCAGCTTGGAGGAGGGGGCGGGAGAGCAGTACTTC.

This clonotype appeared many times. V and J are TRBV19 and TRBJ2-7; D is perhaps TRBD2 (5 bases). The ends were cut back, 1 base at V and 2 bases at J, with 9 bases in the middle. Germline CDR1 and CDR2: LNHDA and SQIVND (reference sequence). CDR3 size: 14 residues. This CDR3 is CASSIGGGAYEQYF. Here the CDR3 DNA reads TGTGCCAGTAGTATAGGAGGAGGAGCCTACGAGCAGTACTTC. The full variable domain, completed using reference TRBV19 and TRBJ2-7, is DGGITQSPKYLFRKEGQNVTLSCEQNLNHDAMYWYRQDPGQGLRLIYYSQIVNDFQKGDIAEGYSVSREKKESFPLTVTSAQKNPTAFYLCASSIGGGAYEQYFGPGTRLTVT.

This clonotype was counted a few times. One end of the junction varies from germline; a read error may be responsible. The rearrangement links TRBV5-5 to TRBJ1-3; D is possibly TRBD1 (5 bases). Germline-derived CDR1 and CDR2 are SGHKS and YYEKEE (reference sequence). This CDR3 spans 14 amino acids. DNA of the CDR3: TGTGCCAGCAGCTTGGCGGACACCCGAAATGGTGAAGATTTT. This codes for CASSLADTRNGEDF. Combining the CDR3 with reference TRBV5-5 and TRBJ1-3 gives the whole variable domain DAGVTQSPTHLIKTRGQQVTLRCSPISGHKSVSWYQQVLGQGPQFIFQYYEKEERGRGNFPDRFSARQFPNYSSELNVNALLLGDSALYLCASSLADTRNGEDFGEGSWLTVV.

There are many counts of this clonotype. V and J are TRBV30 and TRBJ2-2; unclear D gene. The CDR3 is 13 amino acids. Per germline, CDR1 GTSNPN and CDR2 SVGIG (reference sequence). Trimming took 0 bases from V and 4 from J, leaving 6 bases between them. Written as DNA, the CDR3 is TGTGCCTGGAGTGTAGGCCCCACCGGGGAGCTGTTTTTT. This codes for CAWSVGPTGELFF.

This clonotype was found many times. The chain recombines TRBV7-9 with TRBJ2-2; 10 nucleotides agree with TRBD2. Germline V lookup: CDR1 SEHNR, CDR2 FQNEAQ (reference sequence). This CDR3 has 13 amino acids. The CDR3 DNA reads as TGTGCATCGGGACTAGCGATAACCGGGGAGCTGTTTTTT. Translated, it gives CASGLAITGELFF.

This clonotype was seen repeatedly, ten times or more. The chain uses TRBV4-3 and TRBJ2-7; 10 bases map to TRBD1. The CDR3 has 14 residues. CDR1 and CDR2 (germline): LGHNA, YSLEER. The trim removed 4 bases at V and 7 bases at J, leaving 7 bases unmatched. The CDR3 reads CASSRGTGVEEQYF. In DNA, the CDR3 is TGCGCCAGCAGCCGCGGGACAGGGGTTGAGGAGCAGTACTTC.

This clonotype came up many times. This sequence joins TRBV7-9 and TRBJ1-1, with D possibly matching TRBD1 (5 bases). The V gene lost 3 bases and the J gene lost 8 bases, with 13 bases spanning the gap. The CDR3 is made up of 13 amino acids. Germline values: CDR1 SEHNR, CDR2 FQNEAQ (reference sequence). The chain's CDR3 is CASSLGRTPEAFF. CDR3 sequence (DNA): TGTGCCAGCAGCTTGGGACGGACTCCGGAAGCTTTCTTT.